The 21 T cell receptor beta chains below all came from one sample that was sequenced in a study of shared clonotypes between healthy human individuals. The repertoire was sequenced with immunoSEQ multiplex PCR; TCRdb's copy has only in-frame clones and lacks some. The sample includes millions of clones, roughly 95% of them seen just once. Naive CD8 cells lacked CD45RO and underwent positive selection for CCR7, leaving out terminally differentiated effector memory CD45RA+ cells. Sample: naive CD8+ T cells sorted from blood. The origin of the receptors is a young man in good health.

The rearrangement joins TRBV5-1 to TRBJ2-5; 8 bases match TRBD2. Germline assignment: CDR1 SGHRS and CDR2 YFSETQ. The V gene end was trimmed by 4 bases and the J gene end by 5 bases; junction bases not matched to a gene: 19. CDR3 length equals 18 residues. CDR3 coding DNA: TGCGCCAGCAGCCTCATGACGGGGGGGCCGGGCTTCCGGGAGACCCAGTACTTC. Protein: CASSLMTGGPGFRETQYF.

The chain employs TRBV2 and TRBJ1-1; no definite D call. Germline CDR1 SNHLY, CDR2 FYNNEI. The V gene lost 3 bases and the J gene lost 3 bases, with 11 bases spanning the gap. The CDR3 spans 14 residues. The CDR3 DNA is TGTGCCAGCAGTGACGCTCTGCGGGACACTGAAGCTTTCTTT. This sequence encodes CASSDALRDTEAFF.

J is TRBJ2-5 and V is TRBV10-2; D may be TRBD2 (6 bases). The CDR3 consists of 12 residues. The germline gives CDR1 WSHSY, CDR2 SAAADI. V dropped 8 bases and J dropped 2 bases, with 9 bases sitting between them. CDR3 bases: TGCGCCAGCCCCCGGGAGCAAGAGACCCAGTACTTC. Translated: CASPREQETQYF.

Notes on this clone: Distinct nucleotide sequences in the sample also encode this CDR3. The genes are TRBV9 and TRBJ2-3; D is unresolved. The CDR3 length is 12 residues. V was shortened by 4 bases and J by 6 bases, with 9 bases between the two germline ends. Germline V gives CDR1 SGDLS, CDR2 YYNGEE. As DNA, the CDR3 is TGTGCCAGCAGCTCCCAAGGGGATACGCAGTATTTT. Translation gives CASSSQGDTQYF.

The J gene is TRBJ1-2, the V gene TRBV4-3; D is undetermined. The V gene's germline CDR1 is LGHNA and CDR2 YSLEER. Trimming removed 1 base at V and 4 bases at J, with 10 bases between. The CDR3 consists of 14 residues. The CDR3 loop is CASSQGGMGYGYTF. Written as DNA, the CDR3 is TGCGCCAGCAGCCAAGGTGGAATGGGCTATGGCTACACCTTC.

This clone was detected once. The rearrangement links TRBV13 to TRBJ1-1; possible D gene TRBD1, 5 bases. With 5 bases removed from V and 5 bases from J, the gap between germline ends came to 15 bases. Germline V gene data show CDR1 as PRHDT and CDR2 as FYEKMQ (reference sequence). This CDR3 region has 14 residues. This chain's CDR3 is CASSLEGAGTEAFF. In DNA form, the CDR3 reads TGTGCCAGCAGCCTTGAAGGGGCGGGAACTGAAGCTTTCTTT.

The chain uses TRBV4-1 and TRBJ2-3, with D tentatively TRBD1 or TRBD2 (5 bases each). V was pared by 1 base and J by 2 bases, with 16 bases between. The CDR3 runs 17 residues. CDR1 and CDR2 (germline): MGHRA, YSYEKL. The CDR3 loop is CASSQVDQRDPTDTQYF. CDR3 DNA sequence: TGCGCCAGCAGCCAAGTCGATCAGAGGGACCCCACAGATACGCAGTATTTT.

The chain is built from TRBV6-1 and TRBJ1-1, with no clear D. V was trimmed by 6 bases and J by 3 bases, leaving 5 bases between them. Germline V gene data show CDR1 as MNHNS and CDR2 as SASEGT. CDR3 length equals 11 residues. This chain's CDR3 is CASSGYTEAFF. The CDR3 DNA reads as TGTGCCAGCAGCGGATACACTGAAGCTTTCTTT.

The gene calls are TRBV9 and TRBJ2-5; no clear D. V lost 3 bases, J lost 0 bases, and 6 bases lay in between. The CDR3 runs 13 residues. Germline-derived CDR1 and CDR2 are SGDLS and YYNGEE. The CDR3 is CASSEGNQETQYF. The DNA for the CDR3 is TGTGCCAGCAGCGAGGGTAACCAAGAGACCCAGTACTTC.

This rearrangement joins TRBV27 to TRBJ1-1; possibly TRBD1 for D (5 bases). Per the germline V gene, CDR1 is MNHEY and CDR2 is SMNVEV (reference sequence). V gave up 6 bases and J gave up 6 bases, with 17 bases separating them. CDR3 length: 14 amino acids. CDR3 DNA: TGTGCCAGCAGACAAACCCCCAGGGAGGCTGAAGCTTTCTTT. It is translated as CASRQTPREAEAFF.

This sequence joins TRBV27 and TRBJ2-1; TRBD2 aligns across 9 bases. Trimming cost V 6 bases and J 7 bases; bases outside gene matches: 10. The length of the CDR3 is 15 residues. Germline V gives CDR1 MNHEY, CDR2 SMNVEV (reference sequence). CDR3 loop: CASSMGLAGINEQFF. CDR3 DNA: TGTGCCAGCAGCATGGGGCTAGCGGGGATTAATGAGCAGTTCTTC.

The CDR3 nucleotides read TGTGCCAGCAGTTTATCGGCTAGCGACAATGAGCAGTTCTTC. The encoded protein is CASSLSASDNEQFF. The chain uses TRBV27 and TRBJ2-1; TRBD2 is a possible D gene (6 bases). CDR3 length: 14 residues. Germline values: CDR1 MNHEY, CDR2 SMNVEV (reference sequence). V was cut by 0 bases and J by 5 bases, with 8 bases left in between.

The J gene is TRBJ2-3, the V gene TRBV4-1, with 15 bases that match TRBD2. With 4 bases clipped from V and 4 bases from J, the junction kept 12 bases outside the gene matches. The length of the CDR3 is 19 residues. Germline CDR1 reads MGHRA; CDR2 reads YSYEKL. CDR3 DNA sequence: TGCGCCAGCAGCCCTCAGGCAGGGACTAGCGGGGGGAAATCAGATACGCAGTATTTT. Residues: CASSPQAGTSGGKSDTQYF.

This chain links TRBV5-6 with TRBJ2-1, with D unclear. The CDR3 is 11 amino acids. Trimming took 4 bases from V and 7 from J, leaving 6 bases between them. CDR1 is SGHDT, CDR2 YYEEEE, per germline. As DNA, the CDR3 is TGTGCCAGCAGCCACGAGAATGAGCAGTTCTTC. Encoded protein: CASSHENEQFF.

This clone was seen only once. J is TRBJ2-1 and V is TRBV7-9, with 9 bases aligning to TRBD1. Germline V gene data show CDR1 as SEHNR and CDR2 as FQNEAQ (reference sequence). The V segment lost 4 bases and the J segment 6 bases; nucleotides outside the gene matches: 7. The CDR3 sequence is 15 residues long. This CDR3 reads CASSSGQGLLNEQFF. The CDR3 DNA follows: TGTGCCAGCAGCTCGGGACAGGGACTCCTCAATGAGCAGTTCTTC.

CDR3 loop: CASSLGRGGYTF. The CDR3 bases are TGTGCCAGCAGCTTAGGCCGTGGGGGCTACACCTTC. The gene calls are TRBV13 and TRBJ1-2; D not resolved. The CDR3 totals 12 residues. Between the trimmed V and J ends, which lost 0 bases and 8 bases, there was a span of 7 bases. Germline lookup yields CDR1 PRHDT and CDR2 FYEKMQ (reference sequence).

The chain employs TRBV7-8 and TRBJ1-4, with D perhaps TRBD1 (6 bases). Trimming left V 5 bases short and J 1 base short, with 14 bases between. Germline V gives CDR1 SGHVS, CDR2 FQNEAQ. The CDR3 totals 16 residues. CDR3 nucleotide sequence: TGTGCCAGCAGCCCGGAGGAGGGGGTAACTAATGAAAAACTGTTTTTT. Amino acid sequence: CASSPEEGVTNEKLFF. Based on the CDR3 plus reference TRBV7-8 and TRBJ1-4, the full variable domain is GAGVSQSPRYKVAKRGQDVALRCDPISGHVSLFWYQQALGQGPEFLTYFQNEAQLDKSGLPSDRFFAERPEGSVSTLKIQRTQQEDSAVYLCASSPEEGVTNEKLFFGSGTQLSVL.

This chain uses TRBV9 with TRBJ2-7; 9 bases are a match to TRBD2. CDR1 is SGDLS and CDR2 is YYNGEE in the germline V gene. With V trimmed by 3 bases and J by 6 bases, 4 bases remained unmatched. The CDR3 contains 13 residues. CDR3 amino acids: CASSGSGSIEQYF. CDR3 in DNA: TGTGCCAGCAGCGGTAGCGGGAGTATCGAGCAGTACTTC.

The chain joins TRBV27 to TRBJ2-7, with 12 bases that match TRBD1. This CDR3 comprises 14 residues. Trimming cost V 6 bases and J 5 bases; bases outside gene matches: 5. CDR1 is MNHEY and CDR2 is SMNVEV in the germline V gene (reference sequence). The CDR3 loop is CASRPGTGGHEQYF. DNA of the CDR3: TGTGCCAGCAGACCCGGGACAGGGGGCCACGAGCAGTACTTC.

This sequence joins TRBV2 and TRBJ2-3; 9 bases map to TRBD2. V was pared by 3 bases and J by 4 bases, with 17 bases of the junction left unmatched. The CDR3 contains 19 residues. The germline V gene has CDR1 SNHLY and CDR2 FYNNEI. Here the CDR3 DNA reads TGTGCCAGCAGTGACGCCCAGGCGGGGCGGGGGGGCGTGGCAGATACGCAGTATTTT. This encodes CASSDAQAGRGGVADTQYF. The entire variable domain, with the rest obtained from reference TRBV2 and TRBJ2-3, is as follows: EPEVTQTPSHQVTQMGQEVILRCVPISNHLYFYWYRQILGQKVEFLVSFYNNEISEKSEIFDDQFSVERPDGSNFTLKIRSTKLEDSAMYFCASSDAQAGRGGVADTQYFGPGTRLTVL.

The chain is built from TRBV5-1 and TRBJ2-3; D may match TRBD1 or TRBD2 (6 bases each). The germline CDR1 and CDR2 sequences are SGHRS and YFSETQ. V lost 4 bases to trimming and J lost 2 bases, with 11 bases between them. The CDR3 is 14 amino acids. The CDR3 sequence is CASSPRGHTDTQYF. CDR3 coding DNA: TGCGCCAGCAGCCCCCGGGGGCACACAGATACGCAGTATTTT. The variable domain in full, with the rest retrieved from reference TRBV5-1 and TRBJ2-3, is KAGVTQTPRYLIKTRGQQVTLSCSPISGHRSVSWYQQTPGQGLQFLFEYFSETQRNKGNFPGRFSGRQFSNSRSEMNVSTLELGDSALYLCASSPRGHTDTQYFGPGTRLTVL.